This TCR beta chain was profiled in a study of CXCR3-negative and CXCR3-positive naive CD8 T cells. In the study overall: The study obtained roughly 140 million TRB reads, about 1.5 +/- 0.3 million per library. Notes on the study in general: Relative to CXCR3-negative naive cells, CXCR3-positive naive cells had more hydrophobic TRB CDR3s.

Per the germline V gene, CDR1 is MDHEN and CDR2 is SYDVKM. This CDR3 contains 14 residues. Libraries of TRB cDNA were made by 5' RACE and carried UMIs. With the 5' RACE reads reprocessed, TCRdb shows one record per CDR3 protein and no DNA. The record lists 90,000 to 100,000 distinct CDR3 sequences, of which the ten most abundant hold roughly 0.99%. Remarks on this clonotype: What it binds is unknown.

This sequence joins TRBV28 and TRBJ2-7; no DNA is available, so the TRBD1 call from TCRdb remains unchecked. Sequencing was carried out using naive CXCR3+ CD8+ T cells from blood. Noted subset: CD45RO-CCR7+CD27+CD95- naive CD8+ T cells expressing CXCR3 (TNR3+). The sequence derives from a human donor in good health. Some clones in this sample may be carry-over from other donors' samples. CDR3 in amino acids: CASRSGTGGDEQYF.